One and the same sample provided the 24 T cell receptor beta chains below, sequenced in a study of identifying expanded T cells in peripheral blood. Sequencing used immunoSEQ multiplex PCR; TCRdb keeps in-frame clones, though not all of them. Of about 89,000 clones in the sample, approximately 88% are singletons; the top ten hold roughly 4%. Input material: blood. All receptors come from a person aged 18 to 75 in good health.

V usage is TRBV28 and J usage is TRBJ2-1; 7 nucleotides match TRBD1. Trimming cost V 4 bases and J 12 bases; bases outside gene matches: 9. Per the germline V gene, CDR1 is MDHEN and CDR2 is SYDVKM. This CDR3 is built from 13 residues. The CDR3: CASSSLQGLGQFF. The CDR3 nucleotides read TGTGCCAGCAGTTCCTTACAGGGGTTAGGGCAGTTCTTC.

The CDR3 region is CASSPGLGPTLTQYF. CDR3 DNA: TGTGCCAGCAGTCCGGGACTAGGGCCCACGTTGACCCAGTACTTC. The rearrangement uses TRBV6-5 and TRBJ2-5; 8 bases are shared with TRBD2. Germline CDR1 is MNHEY and CDR2 is SVGAGI. CDR3 length: 15 residues. The junction had 12 bases not matched to a gene; V was cut back by 5 bases and J by 7 bases.

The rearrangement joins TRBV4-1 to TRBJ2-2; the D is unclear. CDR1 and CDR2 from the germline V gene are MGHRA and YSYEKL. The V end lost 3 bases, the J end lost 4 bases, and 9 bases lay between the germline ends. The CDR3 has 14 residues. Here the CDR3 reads CASSQAHSTGELFF. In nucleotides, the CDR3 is TGCGCCAGCAGCCAGGCCCATTCCACCGGGGAGCTGTTTTTT.

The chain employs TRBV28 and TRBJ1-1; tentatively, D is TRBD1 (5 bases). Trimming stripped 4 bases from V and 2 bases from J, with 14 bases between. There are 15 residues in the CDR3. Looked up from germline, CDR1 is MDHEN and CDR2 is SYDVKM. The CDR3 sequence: CASSSSGMGNTEAFF. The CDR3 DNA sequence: TGTGCCAGCAGTTCTTCAGGGATGGGAAACACTGAAGCTTTCTTT.

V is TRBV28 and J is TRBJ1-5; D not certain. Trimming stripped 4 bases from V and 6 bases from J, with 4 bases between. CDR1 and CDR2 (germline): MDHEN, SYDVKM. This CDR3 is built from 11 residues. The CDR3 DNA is TGTGCCAGCAGTTCGAGTCAGCCCCAGCATTTT. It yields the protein CASSSSQPQHF.

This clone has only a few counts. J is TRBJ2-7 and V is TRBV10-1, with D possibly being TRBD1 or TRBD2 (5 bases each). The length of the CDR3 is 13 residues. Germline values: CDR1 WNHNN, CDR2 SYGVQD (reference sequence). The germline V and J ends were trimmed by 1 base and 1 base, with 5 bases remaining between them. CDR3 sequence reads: CASSEWGSYEQYF. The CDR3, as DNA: TGCGCCAGCAGTGAGTGGGGGTCCTACGAGCAGTACTTC.

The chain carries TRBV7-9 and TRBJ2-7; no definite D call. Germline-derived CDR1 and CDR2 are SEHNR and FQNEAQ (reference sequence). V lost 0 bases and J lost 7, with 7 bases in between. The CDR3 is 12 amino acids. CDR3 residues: CASSLAKGEQYF. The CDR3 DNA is TGTGCCAGCAGCTTAGCGAAGGGAGAGCAGTACTTC. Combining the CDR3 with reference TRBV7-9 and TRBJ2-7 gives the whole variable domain DTGVSQNPRHKITKRGQNVTFRCDPISEHNRLYWYRQTLGQGPEFLTYFQNEAQLEKSRLLSDRFSAERPKGSFSTLEIQRTEQGDSAMYLCASSLAKGEQYFGPGTRLTVT.

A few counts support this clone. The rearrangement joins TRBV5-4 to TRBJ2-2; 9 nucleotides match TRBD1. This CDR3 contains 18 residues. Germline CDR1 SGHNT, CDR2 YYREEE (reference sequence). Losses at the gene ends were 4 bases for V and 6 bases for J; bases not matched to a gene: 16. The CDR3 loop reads CASSSRRWGQGRAGELFF. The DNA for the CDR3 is TGTGCCAGCAGCAGCCGGCGATGGGGACAGGGAAGGGCCGGGGAGCTGTTTTTT.

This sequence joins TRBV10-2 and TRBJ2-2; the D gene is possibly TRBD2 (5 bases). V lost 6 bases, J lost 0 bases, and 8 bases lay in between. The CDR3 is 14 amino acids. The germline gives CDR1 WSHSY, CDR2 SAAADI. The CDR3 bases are TGCGCCAGCAGAACCGGGACGAACACCGGGGAGCTGTTTTTT. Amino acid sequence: CASRTGTNTGELFF.

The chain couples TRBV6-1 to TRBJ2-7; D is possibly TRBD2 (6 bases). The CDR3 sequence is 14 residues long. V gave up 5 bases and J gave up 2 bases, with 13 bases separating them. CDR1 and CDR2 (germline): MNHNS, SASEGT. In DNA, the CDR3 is TGTGCCAGCAGTTCCCCGGGACTTACCTACGAGCAGTACTTC. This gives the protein CASSSPGLTYEQYF.

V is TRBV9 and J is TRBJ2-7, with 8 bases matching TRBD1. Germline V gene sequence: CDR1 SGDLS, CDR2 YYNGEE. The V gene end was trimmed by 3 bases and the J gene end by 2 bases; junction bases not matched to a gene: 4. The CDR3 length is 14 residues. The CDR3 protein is CASSARTGTYEQYF. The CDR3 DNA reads TGTGCCAGCAGCGCCCGGACAGGGACCTACGAGCAGTACTTC.

The CDR3 nucleotides are TGTGCCAGCAGCAGGTCGACTAACTATGGCTACACCTTC. This translates into CASSRSTNYGYTF. The J gene is TRBJ1-2, the V gene TRBV6-5; no definite D call. V was cut by 6 bases and J by 0 bases, with 8 bases left in between. Germline V gene sequence: CDR1 MNHEY, CDR2 SVGAGI. The CDR3 consists of 13 residues.

The CDR3 region is CASSGGVSYEQYF. CDR3 bases: TGTGCCAGCAGCGGCGGTGTTTCCTACGAGCAGTACTTC. The rearrangement joins TRBV2 to TRBJ2-7; D ambiguous. V lost 6 bases and J 1 base, leaving 10 bases between the germline ends. The CDR3 length is 13 residues. CDR1 and CDR2 (germline): SNHLY, FYNNEI.

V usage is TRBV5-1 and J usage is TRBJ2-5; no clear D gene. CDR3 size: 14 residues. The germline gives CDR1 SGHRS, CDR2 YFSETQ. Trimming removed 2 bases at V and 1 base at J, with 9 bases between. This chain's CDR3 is CASSFTTPQETQYF. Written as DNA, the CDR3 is TGCGCCAGCAGCTTTACGACACCCCAAGAGACCCAGTACTTC.

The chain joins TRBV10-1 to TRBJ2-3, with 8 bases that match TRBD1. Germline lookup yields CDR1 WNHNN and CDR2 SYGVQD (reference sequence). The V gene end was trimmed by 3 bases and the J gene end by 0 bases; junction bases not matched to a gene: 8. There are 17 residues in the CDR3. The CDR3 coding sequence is TGCGCCAGCAGTGATGCGACAGGGGAATCGAGCACAGATACGCAGTATTTT. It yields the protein CASSDATGESSTDTQYF.

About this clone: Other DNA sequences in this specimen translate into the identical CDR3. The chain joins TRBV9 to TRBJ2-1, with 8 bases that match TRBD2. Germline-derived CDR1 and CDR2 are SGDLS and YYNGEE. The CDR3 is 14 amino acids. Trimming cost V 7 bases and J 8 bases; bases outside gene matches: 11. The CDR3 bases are TGTGCCAGCGATGCGGGAGGCCTTTGGGATGAGCAGTTCTTC. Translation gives CASDAGGLWDEQFF.

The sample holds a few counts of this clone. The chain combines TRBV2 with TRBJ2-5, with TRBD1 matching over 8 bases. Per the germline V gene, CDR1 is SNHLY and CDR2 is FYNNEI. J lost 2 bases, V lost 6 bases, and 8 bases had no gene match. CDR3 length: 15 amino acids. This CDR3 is CASRPQRTGQETQYF. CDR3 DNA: TGTGCCAGCAGGCCTCAGAGGACAGGGCAAGAGACCCAGTACTTC.

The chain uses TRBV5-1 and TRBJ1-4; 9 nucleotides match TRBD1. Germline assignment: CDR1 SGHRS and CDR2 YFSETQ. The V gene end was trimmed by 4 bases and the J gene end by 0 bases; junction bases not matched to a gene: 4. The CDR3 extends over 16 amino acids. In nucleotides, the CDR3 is TGCGCCAGCAGCCCAGGGGACAGGGCAACTAATGAAAAACTGTTTTTT. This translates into CASSPGDRATNEKLFF.

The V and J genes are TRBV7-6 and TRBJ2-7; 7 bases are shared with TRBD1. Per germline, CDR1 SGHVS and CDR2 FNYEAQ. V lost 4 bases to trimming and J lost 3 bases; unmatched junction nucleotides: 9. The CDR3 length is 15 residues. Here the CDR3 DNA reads TGTGCCAGCAGCTCCGCTGCCGACAGGGTCTACGAGCAGTACTTC. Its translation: CASSSAADRVYEQYF.

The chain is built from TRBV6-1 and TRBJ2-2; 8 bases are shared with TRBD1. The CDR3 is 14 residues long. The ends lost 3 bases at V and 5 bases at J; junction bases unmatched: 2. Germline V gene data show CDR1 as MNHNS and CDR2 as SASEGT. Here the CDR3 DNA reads TGTGCCAGCAGTGATGGGACAGGAACCGGGGAGCTGTTTTTT. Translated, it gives CASSDGTGTGELFF.

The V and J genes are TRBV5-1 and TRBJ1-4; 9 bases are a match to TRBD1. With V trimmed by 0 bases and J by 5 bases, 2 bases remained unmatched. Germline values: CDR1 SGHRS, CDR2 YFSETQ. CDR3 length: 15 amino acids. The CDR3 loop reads CASSLGDRENEKLFF. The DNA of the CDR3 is TGCGCCAGCAGCTTGGGGGACAGGGAGAATGAAAAACTGTTTTTT.

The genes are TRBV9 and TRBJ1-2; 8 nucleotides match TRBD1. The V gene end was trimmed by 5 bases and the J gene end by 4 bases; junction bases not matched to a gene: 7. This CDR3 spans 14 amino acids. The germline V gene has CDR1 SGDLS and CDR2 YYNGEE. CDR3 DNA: TGTGCCAGCAGTGAGGGACAGGCCTCCTATGGCTACACCTTC. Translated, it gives CASSEGQASYGYTF. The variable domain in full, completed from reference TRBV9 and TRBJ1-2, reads DSGVTQTPKHLITATGQRVTLRCSPRSGDLSVYWYQQSLDQGLQFLIQYYNGEERAKGNILERFSAQQFPDLHSELNLSSLELGDSALYFCASSEGQASYGYTFGSGTRLTVV.

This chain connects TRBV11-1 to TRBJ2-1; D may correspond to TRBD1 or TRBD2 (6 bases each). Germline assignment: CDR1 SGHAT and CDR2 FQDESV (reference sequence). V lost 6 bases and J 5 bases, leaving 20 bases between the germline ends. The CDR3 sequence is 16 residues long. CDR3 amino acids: CASRLSLTGGDNEQFF. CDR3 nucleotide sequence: TGTGCCAGCAGATTAAGCTTGACAGGAGGGGACAATGAGCAGTTCTTC.

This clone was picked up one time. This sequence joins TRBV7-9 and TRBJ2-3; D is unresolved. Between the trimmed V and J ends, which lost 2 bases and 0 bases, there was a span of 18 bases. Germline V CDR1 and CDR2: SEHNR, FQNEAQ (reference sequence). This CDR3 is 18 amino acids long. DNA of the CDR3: TGTGCCAGCAGCTTATCTGGGGATTCCCTCCCTAGCACAGATACGCAGTATTTT. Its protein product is CASSLSGDSLPSTDTQYF.